The source of this TCR beta chain is a study of OX40 agonist ivuxolimab in advanced cancers. Across the whole study: Ivuxolimab was delivered to patients intravenously every 2 weeks at doses spanning 0.01 to 10 mg/kg.

Generated by immunoSEQ multiplex PCR, the TCRdb table keeps only in-frame clones and is missing some. The sample contains some 45,000 clones, around 90% of which appear only once. V lost 5 bases, J lost 7 bases, and 11 bases lay in between. This CDR3 contains 13 residues. Germline values: CDR1 MNHEY, CDR2 SMNVEV (reference sequence). The chain couples TRBV27 to TRBJ2-2, with a tentative D call TRBD1 (6 bases). Sequenced here: CD4+ or CD8+ T cells sorted from blood, sampled in a trial of the OX40 agonist ivuxolimab. The sequence derives from an adult with an advanced solid tumor such as melanoma, head and neck, liver or kidney cancer. CDR3 sequence (DNA): TGTGCCAGCAGTAACAGGGTGGTCGGGGAGCTGTTTTTT. Translation: CASSNRVVGELFF.